This T cell receptor beta chain was captured by sequencing in a study of blood T cell repertoires in COVID-19. Here immunoSEQ multiplex PCR was the method, and the copy in TCRdb shows in-frame clones only, minus some. The sample records about 150,000 clones, more than 90% being singletons. There are 16 residues in the CDR3. Per germline, CDR1 SGHRS and CDR2 YFSETQ. V was trimmed by 4 bases and J by 1 base, leaving 16 bases between them. Sequencing was performed on peripheral blood. The clonotype comes from a man aged 50 or older with acute or convalescent COVID-19. This sequence joins TRBV5-1 and TRBJ2-3; D might be TRBD2 (6 bases). The CDR3 is CASSKGLTSGTDTQYF. The DNA for the CDR3 is TGCGCCAGCAGCAAGGGACTTACCTCCGGCACAGATACGCAGTATTTT.